The T cell receptor beta chain described here comes from a study of blood T cell repertoires in COVID-19. Looking at the study overall: Nucleic acid was either cDNA or gDNA, and it came from T cells, B-cell-depleted T cells, or PBMCs.

Authors' processing steps: For nucleated cells, counts were estimated from reference gene primer amplification. Libraries were prepared by immunoSEQ multiplex PCR; TCRdb keeps only in-frame clonotypes and omits some of them. Clone size and the V and J calls come from that table; the DNA yielded D and trimming. Altogether around 190,000 clones are present, over 75% being singletons, with the ten largest covering over 15%. A Seattle source enrolled patients during active infection and followed them longitudinally. Germline V lookup: CDR1 LGHDT, CDR2 YNNKEL (reference sequence). Trimming cost V 4 bases and J 6 bases; bases outside gene matches: 11. CDR3 size: 16 residues.

V and J are TRBV3-1 (or the pseudogene TRBV3-2) and TRBJ2-1; 8 nucleotides agree with TRBD2. The sequence was collected from a man in his fifties with COVID-19, enrolled during active disease. Sequenced material: peripheral blood. The CDR3 DNA is TGTGCCAGCAGCCTGACTAGCGACCTCCTCGGCAATGAGCAGTTCTTC. Translating gives CASSLTSDLLGNEQFF.